These T cell receptor beta chains were read from a single sample in a study of T cells after yellow fever vaccination. TCRdb re-derived calls from the 5' RACE reads in MiXCR, one entry per CDR3 protein. The sample includes hundreds of thousands of distinct CDR3 sequences, 12% of them seen just once. Sequenced material: PBMCs, taken on the day of the yellow fever booster vaccination. These receptors were taken from a man aged 25-45 years who received the YFV17D yellow fever vaccine. The CDR3 runs from the conserved cysteine through the conserved F or W. D genes are given only for firm matches. Clone size is not always given. Where it is, it says once, few, many or a class for expanded clones.

D: -
size: many
J: TRBJ2-3
V: TRBV7-2
CDR3: CASSQDSTDTQYF
DNA: TGTGCCAGCAGCCAGGACTCCACAGATACGCAGTATTTT

D: -
size: few
J: TRBJ2-1
V: TRBV6-6
CDR3: CASNPDGYNEQFF
DNA: TGTGCCAGCAACCCGGACGGATACAATGAGCAGTTCTTC

D: -
size: -
J: TRBJ2-7
V: TRBV30
CDR3: CAWSSYEQYF
DNA: TGTGCCTGGAGCTCCTACGAGCAGTACTTC

D: TRBD1
size: -
J: TRBJ2-7
V: TRBV10-3
CDR3: CAIRGTGGEQYF
DNA: TGTGCCATCAGGGGGACAGGGGGCGAGCAGTACTTC

D: -
size: -
J: TRBJ2-7
V: TRBV7-2
CDR3: CASSFQDFSSYEQYF
DNA: TGTGCCAGCAGCTTCCAGGACTTTAGCTCCTACGAGCAGTACTTC

D: -
size: many
J: TRBJ2-3
V: TRBV18
CDR3: CASSPDTDTQYF
DNA: TGCGCCAGCAGCCCCGACACAGATACGCAGTATTTT

D: TRBD2
size: -
J: TRBJ2-1
V: TRBV12-3/TRBV12-4
CDR3: CASSPQMTSHNEQFF
DNA: TGTGCCAGCAGTCCTCAAATGACTAGCCACAATGAGCAGTTCTTC

D: TRBD1
size: -
J: TRBJ1-2
V: TRBV4-3
CDR3: CASSPGTGGGNYGYTF
DNA: TGCGCCAGCAGTCCCGGGACAGGGGGCGGTAACTATGGCTACACCTTC

D: -
size: -
J: TRBJ2-2
V: TRBV5-4
CDR3: CASSLGISGYTGELFF
DNA: TGTGCCAGCAGCTTAGGTATTAGCGGCTACACCGGGGAGCTGTTTTTT

D: TRBD2
size: few
J: TRBJ2-5
V: TRBV7-2
CDR3: CASSLGGTSGRAGTQYF
DNA: TGTGCCAGCAGCTTAGGAGGGACTAGCGGGAGGGCCGGAACCCAGTACTTC

D: TRBD1
size: few
J: TRBJ1-4
V: TRBV3-1
CDR3: CASRGTAINEKLFF
DNA: TGTGCCAGCAGGGGGACAGCGATTAATGAAAAACTGTTTTTT

D: -
size: -
J: TRBJ2-7
V: TRBV9
CDR3: CASSVGATAIEQYF
DNA: TGTGCCAGCAGTGTTGGTGCTACGGCGATCGAGCAGTACTTC

D: TRBD2
size: -
J: TRBJ2-5
V: TRBV4-2
CDR3: CASSRRWRGGSSQETQYF
DNA: TGTGCCAGCAGCCGGAGGTGGCGGGGAGGGTCCTCTCAAGAGACCCAGTACTTC

D: -
size: -
J: TRBJ1-5
V: TRBV27
CDR3: CASSSYLREAGQPQHF
DNA: TGTGCCAGCAGTTCCTACCTCAGGGAAGCCGGTCAGCCCCAGCATTTT

D: -
size: -
J: TRBJ1-4
V: TRBV14
CDR3: CASSQAGTLNEKLFF
DNA: TGTGCCAGCAGCCAAGCCGGGACGCTGAATGAAAAACTGTTTTTT

D: TRBD2
size: few
J: TRBJ2-3
V: TRBV5-1
CDR3: CASSFTSGRHTDTQYF
DNA: TGCGCCAGCAGCTTCACTAGCGGAAGACACACAGATACGCAGTATTTT

D: TRBD2
size: -
J: TRBJ2-7
V: TRBV28
CDR3: CASRWGGSYEQYF
DNA: TGTGCCAGCAGGTGGGGAGGGAGCTACGAGCAGTACTTC

D: -
size: few
J: TRBJ2-1
V: TRBV5-1
CDR3: CASSLIAGRPQRGNEQFF
DNA: TGCGCCAGCAGCTTGATCGCGGGGAGGCCCCAAAGGGGCAATGAGCAGTTCTTC

D: TRBD2
size: many
J: TRBJ2-7
V: TRBV14
CDR3: CASSRTILGLAVSSNFYEQYF
DNA: TGTGCCAGCAGCCGCACAATCCTTGGACTAGCCGTCTCTTCAAACTTCTACGAGCAGTACTTC

D: -
size: -
J: TRBJ2-2
V: TRBV2
CDR3: CASSESEYTGELFF
DNA: TGTGCCAGCAGTGAGTCCGAATACACCGGGGAGCTGTTTTTT

D: -
size: few
J: TRBJ2-3
V: TRBV10-3
CDR3: CAVSQKSSTDTQYF
DNA: TGTGCCGTCTCCCAGAAGTCTAGCACAGATACGCAGTATTTT

D: -
size: few
J: TRBJ2-7
V: TRBV19
CDR3: CASRDPSRSYEQYF
DNA: TGTGCCAGTAGAGATCCTTCGAGGTCCTACGAGCAGTACTTC

D: -
size: few
J: TRBJ2-5
V: TRBV7-2
CDR3: CASSLYAGETQYF
DNA: TGTGCCAGCAGCTTATATGCGGGGGAGACCCAGTACTTC

D: TRBD1
size: few
J: TRBJ2-7
V: TRBV20-1
CDR3: CSARQGQVGEQYF
DNA: TGCAGTGCTAGACAAGGACAGGTCGGCGAGCAGTACTTC

D: TRBD2
size: -
J: TRBJ2-3
V: TRBV20-1
CDR3: CSARGLAGVDTQYF
DNA: TGCAGTGCTAGGGGACTAGCGGGAGTGGATACGCAGTATTTT

D: TRBD2
size: -
J: TRBJ2-7
V: TRBV20-1
CDR3: CSATTTRTSSYEQYF
DNA: TGCAGTGCTACTACAACAAGGACTAGCTCCTACGAGCAGTACTTC

D: -
size: few
J: TRBJ2-5
V: TRBV28
CDR3: CASNIGSRRTLRWETQYF
DNA: TGTGCCAGCAACATAGGGAGTCGGCGGACTCTAAGATGGGAGACCCAGTACTTC